The source of this T cell receptor (beta chain) is a study of identifying expanded T cells in peripheral blood. The CDR3 length is 13 residues. Per the germline V gene, CDR1 is LNHDA and CDR2 is SQIVND (reference sequence). Trimming cost V 6 bases and J 5 bases, with 14 bases left between them. General observations from the study: Over two and four weeks, about 16.4 and 19 clones changed, versus around 1.1 between replicates.

A word on this clone: No antigen is known for it.

Healthy donors had no documented immune events, such as infections, while sampled. The data were produced by immunoSEQ multiplex PCR, yet TCRdb's version contains in-frame clones alone and is incomplete. The top ten hold about 4% of the sample, which has 85,000 to 100,000 clones, 88% seen once. Sequencing was carried out using blood. The gene calls are TRBV19 and TRBJ2-7; D possibly matches TRBD1 or TRBD2 (6 bases each). The TCR comes from a person aged 18 to 75 in good health. The DNA for the CDR3 is TGTGCCAGTAGGAGCTCCGGGGGCCACGAGCAGTACTTC. Translating it yields CASRSSGGHEQYF. Full variable domain (rest looked up from reference TRBV19 and TRBJ2-7): DGGITQSPKYLFRKEGQNVTLSCEQNLNHDAMYWYRQDPGQGLRLIYYSQIVNDFQKGDIAEGYSVSREKKESFPLTVTSAQKNPTAFYLCASRSSGGHEQYFGPGTRLTVT.